These 31 T cell receptor beta chains originate from one sample sequenced in a study of T cells in Graves' hyperthyroidism and ophthalmopathy. Amplification of TCR beta CDR3 regions was performed using RNA transcripts as template. Carried out on the TCR CDR3, a first-round RT-PCR used the HTBI primer set. TCRdb reanalysed the multiplex PCR reads using MiXCR and keeps one entry per CDR3 protein. The sample lists fewer than 850,000 distinct CDR3 sequences, 15% to 20% occurring once. Sequencing was performed on blood. All receptors come from a man over 45 with Graves' hyperthyroidism.

A word on this clonotype: Germline and junction disagree at one end, which may indicate a read error. The V gene is TRBV7-2, the J gene TRBJ1-2; 7 bases are a match to TRBD1. Germline-derived CDR1 and CDR2 are SGHTA and FQGNSA. The CDR3 covers 15 residues. CDR3 DNA sequence: TGTGCCAGCAGTGAATACAGGGGTGCGGGCTATGGCTACGCCTTC. Amino acid sequence: CASSEYRGAGYGYAF.

The chain has TRBV28 and TRBJ2-5; 8 bases align to TRBD1. Germline values: CDR1 MDHEN, CDR2 SYDVKM. V lost 7 bases and J lost 5; bases outside the gene matches: 6. The CDR3 runs to 13 residues. The CDR3 sequence is CASKPGGRETQYF. The DNA of the CDR3 is TGTGCCAGCAAGCCAGGGGGCCGGGAGACCCAGTACTTC. Full variable domain (remainder filled in from reference TRBV28 and TRBJ2-5): DVKVTQSSRYLVKRTGEKVFLECVQDMDHENMFWYRQDPGLGLRLIYFSYDVKMKEKGDIPEGYSVSREKKERFSLILESASTNQTSMYLCASKPGGRETQYFGPGTRLLVL.

The V and J genes are TRBV7-2 and TRBJ2-1; 7 bases agree with TRBD2. J lost 5 bases, V lost 2 bases, and 6 bases had no gene match. The CDR3 totals 15 residues. Germline CDR1 is SGHTA and CDR2 is FQGNSA. CDR3 sequence: CASSLRWEGDNEQFF. CDR3 bases: TGTGCCAGCAGCTTAAGGTGGGAGGGAGACAATGAGCAGTTCTTC.

CDR3 protein: CATSAKDRPLIYNEQFF. The CDR3 nucleotides are TGTGCCACCAGTGCAAAAGACAGGCCGTTAATCTACAATGAGCAGTTCTTC. The chain recombines TRBV24-1 with TRBJ2-1, with D tentatively TRBD1 (6 bases). Germline values: CDR1 KGHDR, CDR2 SFDVKD. Trimming took off 5 bases at V and 3 bases at J, with 19 bases between the two ends. The CDR3 covers 17 residues.

This sequence joins TRBV30 and TRBJ1-1; D uncertain. CDR3 length: 15 residues. The V gene lost 0 bases and the J gene lost 5 bases, with 16 bases spanning the gap. The V gene's germline CDR1 is GTSNPN and CDR2 SVGIG (reference sequence). In DNA, the CDR3 is TGTGCCTGGAGTGTACTGGGTGGAGAAGGTACTGAAGCTTTCTTT. The encoded protein is CAWSVLGGEGTEAFF.

At least ten counts were recorded for this clonotype. The chain employs TRBV27 and TRBJ2-7; 14 nucleotides agree with TRBD2. V shed 5 bases, J shed 0 bases, and the junction held 3 bases outside the gene matches. In germline, CDR1 is MNHEY, CDR2 SMNVEV (reference sequence). The CDR3 contains 16 residues. CDR3 coding DNA: TGTGCCAGCAGTGGGACTAGCGGGAGACTCTCCTACGAGCAGTACTTC. Encoded protein: CASSGTSGRLSYEQYF.

The chain couples TRBV2 to TRBJ2-3, with 11 bases that match TRBD1. This CDR3 region has 16 residues. In germline, CDR1 is SNHLY, CDR2 FYNNEI. V shed 6 bases and J 2 bases; nucleotides not matched to a gene: 7. The CDR3 bases are TGTGCCAGCAGACCCGGGACAGGGGGAAACACAGATACGCAGTATTTT. It is translated as CASRPGTGGNTDTQYF.

This clonotype was observed many times. This chain connects TRBV28 to TRBJ1-2; D is unresolved. Germline CDR1 is MDHEN and CDR2 is SYDVKM. V was clipped by 2 bases and J by 7 bases, with 5 bases between them. This CDR3 is built from 11 residues. As DNA, the CDR3 is TGTGCCAGCAGTTTAAAGGGTGGCTACACCTTC. This encodes CASSLKGGYTF.

There are many counts of this clonotype. The chain combines TRBV15 with TRBJ2-5; D perhaps matches TRBD2 (6 bases). The CDR3 has 16 residues. CDR1 is LNHNV, CDR2 YYDKDF, per germline (reference sequence). The germline V and J ends were trimmed by 0 bases and 1 base, with 12 bases remaining between them. The CDR3, as DNA: TGTGCCACCAGCAGAGATGCGGCGGGACTCCAAGAGACCCAGTACTTC. This encodes CATSRDAAGLQETQYF.

This clonotype was recorded a few times. The chain joins TRBV20-1 to TRBJ2-1, with 13 bases matching TRBD2. Germline-derived CDR1 and CDR2 are DFQATT and SNEGSKA (reference sequence). Trimming removed 7 bases from V and 7 bases from J; junction bases left unmatched: 7. The CDR3 length is 14 residues. The CDR3 loop reads CSGTSGRSRNEQFF. The CDR3 coding sequence is TGCAGTGGGACTAGCGGGAGAAGTAGGAATGAGCAGTTCTTC.

This clonotype was recorded many times. This chain uses TRBV12-3 or TRBV12-4 with TRBJ2-1; the D is unclear. V was shortened by 3 bases and J by 5 bases, with 5 bases between the two germline ends. This CDR3 is 12 amino acids long. CDR3 amino acids: CASSLTDNEQFF. CDR3 nucleotides: TGTGCCAGCAGTTTGACCGACAATGAGCAGTTCTTC.

This clonotype came up a few times. The chain uses TRBV7-2 and TRBJ1-1, with TRBD1 matching over 8 bases. Germline CDR1 SGHTA, CDR2 FQGNSA. The CDR3 totals 15 residues. With V trimmed by 5 bases and J by 0 bases, 5 bases remained unmatched. This CDR3 is CASSDRGFMNTEAFF. DNA of the CDR3: TGTGCCAGCAGCGACAGGGGATTCATGAACACTGAAGCTTTCTTT.

In this sample, this clonotype turned up many times. The rearrangement links TRBV27 to TRBJ2-3, with 9 bases aligning to TRBD2. The CDR3 spans 16 residues. The V gene end was trimmed by 8 bases and the J gene end by 5 bases; junction bases not matched to a gene: 14. Germline CDR1 and CDR2: MNHEY and SMNVEV (reference sequence). CDR3 nucleotides: TGTGCCAGCTGGGCTGAAGGAGCGGGAGGAAAAGATACGCAGTATTTT. Translated, it gives CASWAEGAGGKDTQYF.

The rearrangement uses TRBV6-1 and TRBJ1-3; 12 bases are a match to TRBD1. The germline V gene has CDR1 MNHNS and CDR2 SASEGT. J lost 3 bases, V lost 7 bases, and 7 bases had no gene match. The CDR3 has 16 residues. CDR3 sequence: CASTSGTGGFGNTIYF. The CDR3 DNA reads as TGTGCCAGCACCTCCGGGACAGGGGGCTTTGGAAACACCATATATTTT.

Many counts were recorded for this clonotype. The J gene is TRBJ1-2, the V gene TRBV10-2; tentatively, D is TRBD1 (6 bases). This CDR3 spans 12 amino acids. Trimming pared 5 bases from V and 7 bases from J, leaving 11 bases between. Germline-derived CDR1 and CDR2 are WSHSY and SAAADI. CDR3 DNA sequence: TGCGCCAGCAGTTCAGGGGATGGTGGCTACACCTTC. Translation gives CASSSGDGGYTF.

This clonotype came up many times. The chain uses TRBV10-1 and TRBJ2-5, with a weak D call TRBD2 (5 bases). The CDR3 sequence is 14 residues long. CDR1 and CDR2 (germline): WNHNN, SYGVQD (reference sequence). The germline V and J ends were trimmed by 3 bases and 2 bases, with 10 bases remaining between them. The CDR3 DNA reads TGCGCCAGCAGTGATGGCGGGCTACAAGAGACCCAGTACTTC. The encoded protein is CASSDGGLQETQYF.

The rearrangement joins TRBV4-1 to TRBJ1-5; D may be TRBD1 (5 bases). Per the germline V gene, CDR1 is MGHRA and CDR2 is YSYEKL. V gave up 3 bases and J gave up 0 bases, with 12 bases separating them. The CDR3 contains 16 residues. The CDR3 sequence: CASSHVGRGSNQPQHF. As DNA, the CDR3 is TGCGCCAGCAGCCACGTTGGGAGGGGTAGCAATCAGCCCCAGCATTTT.

This clonotype has ten or more counts. The J gene is TRBJ2-7, the V gene TRBV7-9, with D possibly being TRBD1 or TRBD2 (5 bases each). The CDR3 has 16 amino acids. Per the germline V gene, CDR1 is SEHNR and CDR2 is FQNEAQ (reference sequence). Trimming left V 4 bases short and J 0 bases short, with 16 bases between. The CDR3 is CASSSPGTAGSYEQYF. The CDR3 nucleotides read TGTGCCAGCAGCTCGCCCGGGACGGCCGGCTCCTACGAGCAGTACTTC.

This clonotype came up a few times. CDR3 amino acids: CSARDATSLQYNEQFF. CDR3 sequence (DNA): TGCAGTGCTAGAGACGCGACTAGCTTACAGTACAATGAGCAGTTCTTC. This rearrangement joins TRBV20-1 to TRBJ2-1; 7 bases are shared with TRBD2. Trimming cost V 0 bases and J 4 bases; bases outside gene matches: 9. Germline assignment: CDR1 DFQATT and CDR2 SNEGSKA (reference sequence). The CDR3 has 16 amino acids.

This clonotype was counted at least ten times. The chain combines TRBV10-2 with TRBJ2-7; 11 bases match TRBD2. Trimming at V came to 2 bases and at J to 5 bases, leaving 11 bases not matched to a gene. CDR1 is WSHSY and CDR2 is SAAADI in the germline V gene. CDR3 length: 17 amino acids. The CDR3 DNA sequence: TGCGCCAGCAGTGAGCGACAAACTAGCGGGAGAATCGACGAGCAGTACTTC. This encodes CASSERQTSGRIDEQYF.

This clonotype occurred many times. The rearrangement joins TRBV28 to TRBJ1-6; D is unclear. Trimming removed 3 bases from V and 5 bases from J, with 11 bases in between. The germline V gene has CDR1 MDHEN and CDR2 SYDVKM. The length of the CDR3 is 15 residues. As DNA, the CDR3 is TGTGCCAGCAGTTTGTTCGCAGACAATAATTCACCCCTCCACTTT. Translation gives CASSLFADNNSPLHF.

This clonotype was counted between two and nine times. The chain has TRBV10-1 and TRBJ2-7; D uncertain. Germline V lookup: CDR1 WNHNN, CDR2 SYGVQD (reference sequence). V was trimmed by 1 base and J by 6 bases, leaving 10 bases between them. The CDR3 contains 13 residues. CDR3 sequence: CASSEWSVGEQYF. The CDR3 coding sequence is TGCGCCAGCAGTGAGTGGAGCGTCGGCGAGCAGTACTTC.

This clonotype turned up a few times. This chain connects TRBV5-6 to TRBJ2-3; no definite D call. V lost 4 bases and J lost 4, with 10 bases in between. CDR1 is SGHDT and CDR2 is YYEEEE in the germline V gene. The CDR3 sequence is 13 residues long. The DNA of the CDR3 is TGTGCCAGCAGCCGAGGAGTGGCAGATACGCAGTATTTT. Translated: CASSRGVADTQYF.

This clonotype has more than one count but fewer than ten. Compared with germline, one end of the junction differs, possibly owing to a read error. The rearrangement uses TRBV6-5 and TRBJ2-1; D is uncertain. The length of the CDR3 is 12 residues. CDR1 MNHEY and CDR2 SVGAGI come from the germline V gene. The DNA of the CDR3 is TGTGCCAGCAGCTACTCCGACTATGAGCAGTTCTTC. Amino acids: CASSYSDYEQFF.

J is TRBJ1-1 and V is TRBV28; unclear D gene. Trimming left V 7 bases short and J 0 bases short, with 9 bases between. CDR3 length: 13 amino acids. Germline-derived CDR1 and CDR2 are MDHEN and SYDVKM. The CDR3 DNA sequence: TGTGCCAGCACACGGGCATTGAACACTGAAGCTTTCTTT. It translates to CASTRALNTEAFF.

This clonotype was found many times. This chain uses TRBV28 with TRBJ1-2; D unresolved. Germline V gene data show CDR1 as MDHEN and CDR2 as SYDVKM. Deletions cut 2 bases from V and 0 bases from J, with 13 bases between. The CDR3 is 16 amino acids. DNA for the CDR3: TGTGCCAGCAGTTTAGATTTGAGGGTCACTAACTATGGCTACACCTTC. Its protein is CASSLDLRVTNYGYTF.

This rearrangement joins TRBV24-1 to TRBJ2-1; 10 bases are a match to TRBD2. Trimming removed 3 bases from V and 5 bases from J; junction bases left unmatched: 3. The germline gives CDR1 KGHDR, CDR2 SFDVKD. The CDR3 has 15 amino acids. The chain's CDR3 is CATSDSGRVDNEQFF. The CDR3 nucleotides read TGTGCCACCAGTGATAGCGGGAGGGTCGACAATGAGCAGTTCTTC.

The V call is TRBV20-1, the J call TRBJ2-5; 14 bases are a match to TRBD2. Germline-derived CDR1 and CDR2 are DFQATT and SNEGSKA (reference sequence). J lost 4 bases, V lost 1 base, and 5 bases had no gene match. This CDR3 is 16 amino acids long. CDR3 residues: CSARAGGLAGVETQYF. The CDR3, as DNA: TGCAGTGCTAGAGCCGGGGGACTAGCGGGAGTAGAGACCCAGTACTTC.

This clonotype appeared a few times. The chain combines TRBV5-1 with TRBJ2-7; no reliable D call. Trimming stripped 0 bases from V and 5 bases from J, with 12 bases between. The germline V gene has CDR1 SGHRS and CDR2 YFSETQ. The CDR3 contains 14 residues. The CDR3 protein is CASSLGGGVHEQYF. CDR3 bases: TGCGCCAGCAGCTTGGGTGGTGGCGTCCACGAGCAGTACTTC.

This clonotype was observed many times. The V and J genes are TRBV20-1 and TRBJ2-7; D gene ambiguous. The CDR3 covers 11 residues. CDR1 is DFQATT, CDR2 SNEGSKA, per germline (reference sequence). The ends were cut back, 5 bases at V and 2 bases at J, with 7 bases in the middle. As DNA, the CDR3 is TGCAGTGCTGTTCTCGCCTACGAGCAGTACTTC. It specifies CSAVLAYEQYF.

This clonotype has a count of ten or more. This chain joins TRBV11-2 and TRBJ1-1; D is possibly TRBD1 (6 bases). The CDR3 contains 16 residues. Between the trimmed V and J ends, which lost 4 bases and 3 bases, there was a span of 18 bases. The germline V gene encodes CDR1 SGHAT and CDR2 FQNNGV. CDR3 sequence: CASSSLRGPGDTEAFF. The CDR3 DNA sequence: TGTGCCAGCAGCTCTCTCAGGGGACCGGGGGACACTGAAGCTTTCTTT.